Sequencing of this T cell receptor beta chain was carried out in a study of identical twins. Study-level points and caveats: Monozygotic twin pairs showed more out-of-frame TCR alpha sharing than models estimated. Memory repertoires lacked the insertion deficit that abundant cord blood beta clonotypes showed.

A universal primer site came from template switching; cDNA carried unique molecular identifiers. Via MiXCR, TCRdb re-called the 5' RACE reads, giving one row per CDR3 protein. The data show hundreds of thousands of distinct CDR3 sequences, 8.6% seen once. This clonotype has a handful of counts. Its specificity is not known. This sample also belongs to another study, concerning yellow fever vaccine responses in identical twins.

Sample: PBMCs. The clonotype was recovered from a woman aged 18-35 years in good health.

The CDR3 DNA follows: TGCGCCAGCAGCTTAGAAGGCCAGAGCTCCTACGAGCAGTACTTC. Its protein product is CASSLEGQSSYEQYF. The J gene is TRBJ2-7, the V gene TRBV5-1; no firm D call. Deletions cut 2 bases from V and 0 bases from J, with 12 bases between. Germline V CDR1 and CDR2: SGHRS, YFSETQ. The CDR3 has 15 residues.